The 31 T cell receptor beta chains in this list originate from one sample, sequenced in a study of shared clonotypes between healthy human individuals. TCRdb's table, derived via immunoSEQ multiplex PCR, lists solely in-frame clones and lacks some. In the table there are millions of clones, 85% to 95% of which are singletons. What was sequenced was naive CD4+ T cells from PBMCs. The subset: CD45RA+ positively selected. The receptors derive from a man between 18 and 35 years old in good health. Some clones in this sample may be carry-over from other donors' samples.

The sample holds one count of this clone. The CDR3, as DNA: TGTGCCAGCAAGACAGATACCAATCAGCCCCAGCATTTT. Translating gives CASKTDTNQPQHF. The chain combines TRBV2 with TRBJ1-5; weak D call: TRBD1 (5 bases). This CDR3 is 13 amino acids long. The V gene lost 7 bases and the J gene lost 3 bases, with 10 bases spanning the gap. The V gene's germline CDR1 is SNHLY and CDR2 FYNNEI.

The chain's CDR3 is CASSANRGEQYF. CDR3 nucleotides: TGCGCCAGCAGCGCAAACAGGGGCGAGCAGTACTTC. The chain couples TRBV5-1 to TRBJ2-7, with TRBD1 matching 7 bases. CDR1 is SGHRS and CDR2 is YFSETQ in the germline V gene. V dropped 4 bases and J dropped 6; count of bases not matched to a gene: 4. The CDR3 has 12 residues.

A single count supports this clone. This chain uses TRBV28 with TRBJ2-2, with D possibly TRBD2 on 6 matching bases. Per the germline V gene, CDR1 is MDHEN and CDR2 is SYDVKM. Trimming cost V 6 bases and J 2 bases, with 25 bases left between them. This CDR3 is built from 19 residues. CDR3 amino acids: CASSSARDYSGLNTGELFF. In nucleotides, the CDR3 is TGTGCCAGCAGCTCGGCCCGCGACTACTCGGGACTTAACACCGGGGAGCTGTTTTTT.

J is TRBJ2-7 and V is TRBV2; 11 nucleotides line up with TRBD2. The CDR3 totals 19 residues. Germline CDR1 is SNHLY and CDR2 is FYNNEI. Trimming removed 5 bases from V and 0 bases from J; junction bases left unmatched: 15. The DNA for the CDR3 is TGTGCCAGCAGTTCTCCGGGACTAGCGGCTATGATTAGCTCCTACGAGCAGTACTTC. It specifies CASSSPGLAAMISSYEQYF.

The rearrangement uses TRBV9 and TRBJ2-2; possible D gene TRBD2, 6 bases. Germline CDR1 reads SGDLS; CDR2 reads YYNGEE. The CDR3 runs 15 residues. V lost 7 bases and J lost 0, with 13 bases in between. The CDR3 sequence: CASQAGTSNTGELFF. DNA for the CDR3: TGTGCCAGCCAAGCCGGGACTTCGAACACCGGGGAGCTGTTTTTT.

This chain links TRBV11-2 with TRBJ1-5, with D perhaps matching TRBD1 (5 bases). CDR1 SGHAT and CDR2 FQNNGV come from the germline V gene. The CDR3 totals 13 residues. Trimming took off 6 bases at V and 9 bases at J, with 15 bases between the two ends. The CDR3 DNA follows: TGTGCCAGCAGTCTTTTGGAGGGGTGGCCCCAGCATTTT. This translates into CASSLLEGWPQHF.

This chain connects TRBV5-1 to TRBJ1-4; 11 bases line up with TRBD1. Trimming at V came to 4 bases and at J to 8 bases, leaving 16 bases not matched to a gene. The CDR3 length is 18 residues. Germline values: CDR1 SGHRS, CDR2 YFSETQ. This CDR3 reads CASSPGTGGPAGTEKLFF. CDR3 nucleotide sequence: TGCGCCAGCAGCCCTGGGACAGGGGGTCCCGCGGGGACCGAAAAACTGTTTTTT.

The chain employs TRBV5-1 and TRBJ2-5; D is unclear. CDR1 is SGHRS and CDR2 is YFSETQ in the germline V gene. This CDR3 comprises 15 residues. Between the trimmed V and J ends, which lost 3 bases and 2 bases, there was a span of 14 bases. The DNA for the CDR3 is TGCGCCAGCAGCTCGTTCGGAGCGTTACAAGAGACCCAGTACTTC. Amino acid sequence: CASSSFGALQETQYF. Full variable domain (missing parts from reference TRBV5-1 and TRBJ2-5): KAGVTQTPRYLIKTRGQQVTLSCSPISGHRSVSWYQQTPGQGLQFLFEYFSETQRNKGNFPGRFSGRQFSNSRSEMNVSTLELGDSALYLCASSSFGALQETQYFGPGTRLLVL.

This clone was detected only a few times. V gene TRBV2 combines with J gene TRBJ2-1, with D possibly being TRBD1 or TRBD2 (5 bases each). The CDR3 runs to 12 residues. The ends were cut back, 5 bases at V and 14 bases at J, with 16 bases in the middle. Germline V gene lookup returns CDR1 SNHLY and CDR2 FYNNEI. The CDR3 DNA reads TGTGCCAGCAGTACTAGGGCTAGCAGGGAGTTCTTC. Its protein product is CASSTRASREFF. Complete variable domain (other parts from reference TRBV2 and TRBJ2-1): EPEVTQTPSHQVTQMGQEVILRCVPISNHLYFYWYRQILGQKVEFLVSFYNNEISEKSEIFDDQFSVERPDGSNFTLKIRSTKLEDSAMYFCASSTRASREFFGPGTRLTVL.

The J gene is TRBJ1-4, the V gene TRBV6-1; 8 bases agree with TRBD1. CDR1 is MNHNS, CDR2 SASEGT, per germline. There are 15 residues in the CDR3. V shed 6 bases and J 4 bases; nucleotides not matched to a gene: 7. The CDR3 DNA follows: TGTGCCAGCAGGGCAGGGGGCGCGTATAATGAAAAACTGTTTTTT. This gives the protein CASRAGGAYNEKLFF.

The rearrangement links TRBV9 to TRBJ2-3, with D uncertain. The CDR3 consists of 13 residues. V lost 0 bases and J lost 3, with 5 bases in between. Germline lookup yields CDR1 SGDLS and CDR2 YYNGEE. CDR3 sequence reads: CASSVVQTDTQYF. The CDR3 DNA follows: TGTGCCAGCAGCGTAGTACAAACAGATACGCAGTATTTT. The variable domain in full, with the rest retrieved from reference TRBV9 and TRBJ2-3, is DSGVTQTPKHLITATGQRVTLRCSPRSGDLSVYWYQQSLDQGLQFLIQYYNGEERAKGNILERFSAQQFPDLHSELNLSSLELGDSALYFCASSVVQTDTQYFGPGTRLTVL.

The rearrangement joins TRBV5-6 to TRBJ2-7, with D possibly matching TRBD2 (5 bases). V lost 4 bases to trimming and J lost 6 bases, with 20 bases between them. Germline V gene lookup returns CDR1 SGHDT and CDR2 YYEEEE. The CDR3 runs to 15 residues. The CDR3 DNA reads TGTGCCAGCAGCCCAACTCTTCGGAGCGGAAGCGAGCAGTACTTC. Protein product: CASSPTLRSGSEQYF.

The sample holds a few counts of this clone. The conserved closing phenylalanine or tryptophan is absent in this CDR3, likely reflecting a read error. No DNA is shown, since the ends of the CDR3 on it are uncertain; the CDR3 is the one TCRdb lists. V gene TRBV27 combines with J gene TRBJ1-1. Germline V lookup: CDR1 MNHEY, CDR2 SMNVEV (reference sequence). The CDR3 has 9 residues if both end residues are counted. The CDR3 loop is CASSFRGLI.

This clone was counted between two and nine times. V is TRBV30 and J is TRBJ1-2; D remains unclear. CDR1 and CDR2 (germline): GTSNPN, SVGIG (reference sequence). The CDR3 loop spans 12 amino acids. Trimming removed 1 base at V and 2 bases at J, with 5 bases between. CDR3 in amino acids: CAWSESNYGYTF. The CDR3 bases are TGTGCCTGGAGTGAGAGCAACTATGGCTACACCTTC.

The chain recombines TRBV11-3 with TRBJ1-1; D is ambiguous. CDR1 is SGHNT and CDR2 is YENEEA in the germline V gene. Trimming removed 1 base at V and 4 bases at J, with 7 bases between. This CDR3 has 13 amino acids. CDR3 bases: TGTGCCAGCAGCTTAGGGCGGACCACTGAAGCTTTCTTT. It translates to CASSLGRTTEAFF.

The gene calls are TRBV2 and TRBJ1-2; no clear D. The ends were cut back, 0 bases at V and 4 bases at J, with 15 bases in the middle. The CDR3 is made up of 16 amino acids. CDR1 and CDR2 (germline): SNHLY, FYNNEI. The CDR3 reads CASSEALRPVLYGYTF. CDR3 in DNA: TGTGCCAGCAGTGAAGCGCTTAGGCCGGTGCTCTATGGCTACACCTTC.

The chain links TRBV5-1 to TRBJ1-1; no definite D call. CDR1 SGHRS and CDR2 YFSETQ come from the germline V gene. The CDR3 is 11 amino acids. V gave up 7 bases and J gave up 4 bases, with 8 bases separating them. For the CDR3, the DNA is TGCGCCAGCGTCTCCGGCACTGAAGCTTTCTTT. Translated: CASVSGTEAFF.

The chain couples TRBV15 to TRBJ2-1, with unresolved D. Germline lookup yields CDR1 LNHNV and CDR2 YYDKDF (reference sequence). The CDR3 loop spans 13 amino acids. With 5 bases removed from V and 5 bases from J, the gap between germline ends came to 10 bases. This chain's CDR3 is CATSRGINNEQFF. For the CDR3, the DNA is TGTGCCACCAGCCGCGGAATCAACAATGAGCAGTTCTTC.

On this clone itself: At the DNA level, this CDR3 is encoded by other sequences in the same sample as well. This chain uses TRBV5-1 with TRBJ1-1; D is uncertain. This CDR3 region has 14 residues. CDR1 SGHRS and CDR2 YFSETQ come from the germline V gene. V was clipped by 0 bases and J by 1 base, with 7 bases between them. CDR3 DNA sequence: TGCGCCAGCAGCTTGGGATCAGGGAACACTGAAGCTTTCTTT. Encoded protein: CASSLGSGNTEAFF. The variable domain in full, completed from reference TRBV5-1 and TRBJ1-1, reads KAGVTQTPRYLIKTRGQQVTLSCSPISGHRSVSWYQQTPGQGLQFLFEYFSETQRNKGNFPGRFSGRQFSNSRSEMNVSTLELGDSALYLCASSLGSGNTEAFFGQGTRLTVV.

The chain is built from TRBV27 and TRBJ2-7; D is ambiguous. Germline assignment: CDR1 MNHEY and CDR2 SMNVEV (reference sequence). V gave up 1 base and J gave up 1 base, with 8 bases separating them. The CDR3 spans 14 residues. In nucleotides, the CDR3 is TGTGCCAGCAGTTTATTGCAAAGTTCCTACGAGCAGTACTTC. It encodes CASSLLQSSYEQYF.

Details on this clone: Distinct nucleotide sequences in the sample also encode this CDR3. V is TRBV28 and J is TRBJ2-5, with 8 bases identical to TRBD2. Germline V lookup: CDR1 MDHEN, CDR2 SYDVKM. CDR3 length equals 14 residues. V trimming: 7 bases; J trimming: 5 bases; junction bases outside the gene matches: 9. CDR3 nucleotides: TGTGCCAGCACCCCCGGGGGGGGGCGGGAGACCCAGTACTTC. Translation gives CASTPGGGRETQYF.

The chain joins TRBV18 to TRBJ2-3, with TRBD1 as a possible D gene (5 bases). V lost 0 bases and J 1 base, leaving 11 bases between the germline ends. Germline CDR1 is KGHSH and CDR2 is LQKENI. The CDR3 is 16 amino acids. CDR3 DNA: TGTGCCAGCTCACCACCCAGGGTTTCGGGCACAGATACGCAGTATTTT. Translating gives CASSPPRVSGTDTQYF. Together with reference TRBV18 and TRBJ2-3, the CDR3 gives the full variable domain: NAGVMQNPRHLVRRRGQEARLRCSPMKGHSHVYWYRQLPEEGLKFMVYLQKENIIDESGMPKERFSAEFPKEGPSILRIQQVVRGDSAAYFCASSPPRVSGTDTQYFGPGTRLTVL.

V gene TRBV18 combines with J gene TRBJ1-1; 11 nucleotides align to TRBD1. Germline-derived CDR1 and CDR2 are KGHSH and LQKENI. The CDR3 has 15 residues. V was pared by 3 bases and J by 3 bases, with 3 bases of the junction left unmatched. The CDR3 reads CASSPRGQGDTEAFF. The CDR3 DNA is TGTGCCAGCTCACCCCGGGGACAGGGGGACACTGAAGCTTTCTTT.

The rearrangement links TRBV28 to TRBJ1-1; 7 nucleotides agree with TRBD1. CDR1 MDHEN and CDR2 SYDVKM come from the germline V gene. V was clipped by 1 base and J by 3 bases; unmatched bases: 5. The CDR3 runs to 15 residues. The CDR3 nucleotides are TGTGCCAGCAGTTTATTAGGCAGGGGGGACACTGAAGCTTTCTTT. Encoded protein: CASSLLGRGDTEAFF.

With respect to this clone: The junction differs from germline at one of its ends, possibly a read error. The rearrangement joins TRBV19 to TRBJ2-7; the match to TRBD2 covers 7 bases. Germline values: CDR1 LNHDA, CDR2 SQIVND (reference sequence). CDR3 length: 14 amino acids. CDR3 bases: TGTGCCAGTAGCATAGCGGGTTCCCTCTACGAGCAGTACTTC. Translated, it gives CASSIAGSLYEQYF.

The table lists this clone with a few counts. The genes are TRBV5-1 and TRBJ1-1; D is undetermined. Deletions cut 4 bases from V and 1 base from J, with 8 bases between. Germline V gene lookup returns CDR1 SGHRS and CDR2 YFSETQ. This CDR3 has 13 amino acids. The chain's CDR3 is CASSRSGNTEAFF. CDR3 bases: TGCGCCAGCAGCCGGTCCGGGAACACTGAAGCTTTCTTT. Using reference TRBV5-1 and TRBJ1-1 for the parts outside the CDR3, the full variable domain is KAGVTQTPRYLIKTRGQQVTLSCSPISGHRSVSWYQQTPGQGLQFLFEYFSETQRNKGNFPGRFSGRQFSNSRSEMNVSTLELGDSALYLCASSRSGNTEAFFGQGTRLTVV.

In the case of this clone: Other DNA sequences in this specimen translate into the identical CDR3. This sequence joins TRBV5-1 and TRBJ2-7; 13 bases line up with TRBD2. CDR3 length: 15 amino acids. Germline trimming cut 4 bases from V and 2 bases from J; bases unmatched to any gene: 3. The germline V gene encodes CDR1 SGHRS and CDR2 YFSETQ. CDR3 nucleotide sequence: TGCGCCAGCAGCCACGGGACTAGCGGGACCTACGAGCAGTACTTC. Its translation is CASSHGTSGTYEQYF.

This chain uses TRBV19 with TRBJ2-7; D not resolved. Trimming cost V 9 bases and J 2 bases, with 17 bases left between them. This CDR3 region has 14 residues. Per the germline V gene, CDR1 is LNHDA and CDR2 is SQIVND (reference sequence). The CDR3 nucleotides read TGTGCCAGCATGAGAGGCGGCGACCCCTACGAGCAGTACTTC. Residues: CASMRGGDPYEQYF.

This chain links TRBV4-1 with TRBJ2-3, with D possibly matching TRBD2 (6 bases). V was cut by 3 bases and J by 1 base, with 14 bases left in between. The germline gives CDR1 MGHRA, CDR2 YSYEKL. This CDR3 has 16 amino acids. The CDR3, as DNA: TGCGCCAGCAGCCACCCGGGACTCCGCCGCACAGATACGCAGTATTTT. Amino acid sequence: CASSHPGLRRTDTQYF.

The CDR3 DNA reads as TGTGCCAGCAGCTTACAGGGAAATACAGATACGCAGTATTTT. This encodes CASSLQGNTDTQYF. This chain links TRBV5-4 with TRBJ2-3; possibly TRBD1 for D (6 bases). Trimming removed 2 bases at V and 3 bases at J, with 10 bases between. Germline CDR1 is SGHNT and CDR2 is YYREEE (reference sequence). The CDR3 contains 14 residues.

With respect to this clone: The same CDR3 arises from other DNA sequences in this sample as well. The chain is built from TRBV5-1 and TRBJ2-3; a possible D gene is TRBD1 (6 bases). V lost 4 bases, J lost 3 bases, and 9 bases lay in between. Germline values: CDR1 SGHRS, CDR2 YFSETQ. This CDR3 contains 13 residues. CDR3 sequence (DNA): TGCGCCAGCAGCCCCACAGGGACAGATACGCAGTATTTT. Protein sequence: CASSPTGTDTQYF.